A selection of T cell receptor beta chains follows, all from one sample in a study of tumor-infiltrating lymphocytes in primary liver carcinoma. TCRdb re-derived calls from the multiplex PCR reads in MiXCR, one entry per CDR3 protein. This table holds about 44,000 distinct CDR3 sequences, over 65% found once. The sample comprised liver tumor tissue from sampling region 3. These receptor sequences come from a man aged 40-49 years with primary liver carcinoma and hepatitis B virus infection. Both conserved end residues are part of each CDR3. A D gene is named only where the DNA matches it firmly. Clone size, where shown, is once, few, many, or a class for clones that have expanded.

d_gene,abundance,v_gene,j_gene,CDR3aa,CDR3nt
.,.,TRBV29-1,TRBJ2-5,CSSGWGQETQYF,TGCAGCTCCGGATGGGGTCAAGAGACCCAGTACTTC
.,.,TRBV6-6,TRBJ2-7,CASIRESGYEQYF,TGTGCTAGCATACGAGAAAGTGGTTACGAGCAGTACTTC
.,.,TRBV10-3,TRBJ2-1,CTISKGSRQFF,TGTACCATCAGTAAAGGGTCTCGGCAGTTCTTC
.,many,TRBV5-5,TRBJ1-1,CASSLTFLSTEAFF,TGTGCCAGCAGCCTAACTTTCTTGAGCACTGAAGCTTTCTTT
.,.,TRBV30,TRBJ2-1,CAWEWEPYNEQFF,TGTGCCTGGGAGTGGGAGCCCTACAATGAGCAGTTCTTC
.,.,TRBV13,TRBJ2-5,CASSSGPRETQYF,TGTGCCAGCAGCTCCGGGCCCAGGGAGACCCAGTACTTC
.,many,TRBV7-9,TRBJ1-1,CASTPWANTEAFF,TGTGCCAGCACCCCCTGGGCGAACACTGAAGCTTTCTTT
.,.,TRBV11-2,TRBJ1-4,CASSLGQGDGKKLFF,TGTGCCAGCAGCTTAGGCCAGGGTGATGGCAAAAAACTGTTTTTT
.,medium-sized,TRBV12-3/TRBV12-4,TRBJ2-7,CASSALAYEQYF,TGTGCCAGCAGTGCACTAGCCTACGAGCAGTACTTC
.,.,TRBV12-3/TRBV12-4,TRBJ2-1,CASASTSCDFSSYNEQFF,TGTGCCAGCGCCTCTACTTCCTGTGATTTTAGCTCATACAATGAGCAGTTCTTC
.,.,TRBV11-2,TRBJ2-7,CASSLSVGISNEQYF,TGTGCAAGCAGCCTATCGGTGGGAATATCCAACGAGCAGTACTTC
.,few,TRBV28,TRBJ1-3,CVSSSSRDTIYF,TGTGTCAGCAGTTCCTCTCGGGACACCATATATTTT
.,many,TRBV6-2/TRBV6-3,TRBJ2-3,CASSLRGTAADTQYF,TGTGCCAGCAGTCTCCGCGGGACAGCGGCAGATACGCAGTATTTT
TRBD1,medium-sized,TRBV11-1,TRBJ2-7,CASSFNFARTGQPYEQYF,TGTGCCAGCAGCTTCAACTTTGCCCGGACAGGGCAACCCTACGAGCAGTACTTC
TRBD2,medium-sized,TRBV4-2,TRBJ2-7,CASSQTAGGTYEQYF,TGTGCCAGCAGCCAAACAGCGGGAGGGACCTACGAGCAGTACTTC
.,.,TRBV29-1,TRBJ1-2,CSVAKTVDGYTF,TGCAGCGTTGCCAAGACGGTAGATGGCTACACATTC
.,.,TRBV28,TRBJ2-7,CASRPGRIFQGYF,TGTGCCAGTAGACCAGGACGGATCTTCCAAGGGTACTTC
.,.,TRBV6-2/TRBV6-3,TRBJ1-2,CGSSYSVRVGYTF,TGTGGCAGCAGTTACTCTGTACGTGTAGGCTACACCTTC
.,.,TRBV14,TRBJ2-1,CASSQSGSRRRHDEQFF,TGTGCCAGCAGCCAATCGGGATCGCGCCGGCGGCACGATGAGCAGTTCTTC
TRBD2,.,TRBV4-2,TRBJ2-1,CASNQAGPDDEQFF,TGTGCAAGCAACCAAGCGGGACCCGATGATGAGCAGTTCTTC
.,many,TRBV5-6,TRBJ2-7,CASSLAYSYEQYF,TGTGCCAGCAGCTTGGCCTACTCCTACGAGCAGTACTTC
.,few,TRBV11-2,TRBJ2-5,CASSWGEEETQYF,TGTGCCAGCAGCTGGGGGGAGGAAGAGACCCAGTACTTC
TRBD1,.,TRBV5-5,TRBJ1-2,CASSMQGTAYSGYTF,TGTGCCAGCAGCATGCAGGGGACAGCTTACAGTGGCTACACCTTC
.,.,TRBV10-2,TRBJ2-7,CANSRSVNEQYF,TGCGCCAACAGTCGAAGCGTAAACGAGCAGTACTTC
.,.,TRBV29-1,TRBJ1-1,CSAVGLRSAAFF,TGCAGTGCTGTGGGACTCAGGAGCGCAGCTTTCTTT
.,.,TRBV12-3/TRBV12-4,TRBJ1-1,CVSTTWRGTETFF,TGTGTCAGCACCACATGGCGGGGCACTGAAACTTTCTTT
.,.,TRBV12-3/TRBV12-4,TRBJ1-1,CASSFAADTEASF,TGTGCCAGCAGTTTCGCAGCAGACACCGAAGCTTCCTTT
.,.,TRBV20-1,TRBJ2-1,CSAAGTSGYYNEQFF,TGCAGTGCGGCCGGGACCAGCGGGTACTACAATGAGCAGTTCTTC
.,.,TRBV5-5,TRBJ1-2,CARSEGQGRAYGCTF,.